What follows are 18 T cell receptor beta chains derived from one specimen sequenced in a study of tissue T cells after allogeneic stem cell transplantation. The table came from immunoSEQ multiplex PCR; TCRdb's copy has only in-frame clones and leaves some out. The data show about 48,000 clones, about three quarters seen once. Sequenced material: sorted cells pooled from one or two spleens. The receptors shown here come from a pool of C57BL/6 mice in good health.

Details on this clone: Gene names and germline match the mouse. The covered CDR3 bases are TGTGCCTGGAGTCCCGGGACAGGGTATAATTCGCCCCTCTAC. It is translated as CAWSPGTGYNSPLY. The whole CDR3 reads CAWSPGTGYNSPLYF. The chain links TRBV31 to TRBJ1-6; 9 nucleotides agree with TRBD1. The sequenced fragment ends 1 residue before the CDR3 boundary, so the rest is inferred from the germline J gene. TRBJ1-6 is designated an ORF whose function remains uncertain. Germline CDR1 and CDR2: GKSSPN and SITVG. V gave up 1 base and J gave up 4 bases; unmatched junction bases: 2. This CDR3 is built from 15 residues.

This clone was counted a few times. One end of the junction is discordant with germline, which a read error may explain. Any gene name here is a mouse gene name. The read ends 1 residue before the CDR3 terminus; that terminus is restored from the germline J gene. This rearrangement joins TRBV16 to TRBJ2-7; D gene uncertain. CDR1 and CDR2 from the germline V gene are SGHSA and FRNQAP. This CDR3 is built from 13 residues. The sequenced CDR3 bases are TGTGCAAGCAGCTTAGATAGCTCCAATGAACAGTAC. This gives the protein CASSLDSSNEQY. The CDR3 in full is CASSLDSSNEQYF.

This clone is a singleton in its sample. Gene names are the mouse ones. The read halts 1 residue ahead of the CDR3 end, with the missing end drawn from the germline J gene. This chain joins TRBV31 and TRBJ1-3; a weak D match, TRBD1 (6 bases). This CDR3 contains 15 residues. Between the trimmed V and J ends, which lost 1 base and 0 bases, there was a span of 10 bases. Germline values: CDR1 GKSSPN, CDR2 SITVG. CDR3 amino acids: CAWSPPDSSGNTLYF. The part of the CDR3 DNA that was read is TGTGCCTGGAGTCCACCGGACAGTTCTGGAAATACGCTCTAT.

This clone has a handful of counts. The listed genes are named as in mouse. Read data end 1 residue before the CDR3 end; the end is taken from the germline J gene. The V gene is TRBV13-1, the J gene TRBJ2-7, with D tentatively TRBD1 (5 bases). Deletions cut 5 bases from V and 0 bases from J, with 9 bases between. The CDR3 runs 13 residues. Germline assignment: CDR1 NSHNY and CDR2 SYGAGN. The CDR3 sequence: CASRQESSYEQYF. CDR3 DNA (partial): TGTGCCAGCAGACAGGAGAGCTCCTATGAACAGTAC.

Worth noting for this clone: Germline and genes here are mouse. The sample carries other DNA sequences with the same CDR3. The CDR3 protein is CAWSPGSQNTLYF. Incomplete CDR3 DNA: TGTGCCTGGAGCCCTGGTAGTCAAAACACCTTGTAC. The V and J genes are TRBV31 and TRBJ2-4, with D uncertain. The CDR3 extends 1 residue past the end of the read, so its final part is completed from the germline J gene. Germline lookup yields CDR1 GKSSPN and CDR2 SITVG. This CDR3 has 13 residues. With 3 bases removed from V and 0 bases from J, the gap between germline ends came to 7 bases. Combining the CDR3 with reference TRBV31 and TRBJ2-4 gives the whole variable domain AQTIHQWPVAEIKAVGSPLSLGCTIKGKSSPNLYWYWQATGGTLQQLFYSITVGQVESVVQLNLSASRPKDDQFILSTEKLLLSHSGFYLCAWSPGSQNTLYFGAGTRLSVL.

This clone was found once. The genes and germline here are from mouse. The DNA read from the CDR3 is TGTGCCAGCAGCCTCCAAATAAACACAGAAGTCTTC. It translates to CASSLQINTEVF. In full, the CDR3 reads CASSLQINTEVFF. J is TRBJ1-1 and V is TRBV5; D call uncertain. Read sequence stops 1 residue before the CDR3 end, and the germline J gene provides the missing end. Germline V gene sequence: CDR1 LGHNA, CDR2 YNLKQL (reference sequence). The CDR3 covers 13 residues. The ends were cut back, 4 bases at V and 1 base at J, with 7 bases in the middle.

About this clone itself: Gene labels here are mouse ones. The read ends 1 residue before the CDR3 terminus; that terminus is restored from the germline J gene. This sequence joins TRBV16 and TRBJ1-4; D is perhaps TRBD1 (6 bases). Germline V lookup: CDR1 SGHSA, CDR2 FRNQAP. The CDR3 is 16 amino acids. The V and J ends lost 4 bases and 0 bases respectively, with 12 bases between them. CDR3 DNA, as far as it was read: TGTGCAAGCAGCTCGTACAGGGTGATTTCCAACGAAAGATTATTT. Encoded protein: CASSSYRVISNERLF. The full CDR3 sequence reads CASSSYRVISNERLFF.

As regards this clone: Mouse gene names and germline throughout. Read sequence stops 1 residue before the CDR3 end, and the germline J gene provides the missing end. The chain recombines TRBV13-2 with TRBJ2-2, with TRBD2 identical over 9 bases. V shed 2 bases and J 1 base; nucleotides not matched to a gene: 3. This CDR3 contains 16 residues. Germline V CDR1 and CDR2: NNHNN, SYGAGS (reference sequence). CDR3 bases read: TGTGCCAGCGGTGACTGGACTGGGGTAAACACCGGGCAGCTCTAC. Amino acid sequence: CASGDWTGVNTGQLY. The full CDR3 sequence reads CASGDWTGVNTGQLYF.

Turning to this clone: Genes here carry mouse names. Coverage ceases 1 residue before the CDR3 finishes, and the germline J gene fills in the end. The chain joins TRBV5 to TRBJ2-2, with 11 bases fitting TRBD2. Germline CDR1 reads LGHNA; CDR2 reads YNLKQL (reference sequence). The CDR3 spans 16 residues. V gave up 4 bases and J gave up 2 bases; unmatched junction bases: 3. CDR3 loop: CASSLGTGGNTGQLYF. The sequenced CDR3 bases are TGTGCCAGCAGCCTGGGGACTGGGGGCAACACCGGGCAGCTCTAC.

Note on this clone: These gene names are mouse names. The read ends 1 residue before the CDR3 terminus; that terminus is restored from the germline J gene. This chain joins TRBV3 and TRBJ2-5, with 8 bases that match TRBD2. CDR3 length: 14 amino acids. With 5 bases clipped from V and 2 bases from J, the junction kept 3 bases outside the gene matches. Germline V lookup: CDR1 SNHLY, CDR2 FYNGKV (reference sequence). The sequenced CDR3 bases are TGTGCCAGCAGCCCCGGGGGGGCCCAAGACACCCAGTAC. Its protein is CASSPGGAQDTQY. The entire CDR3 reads CASSPGGAQDTQYF. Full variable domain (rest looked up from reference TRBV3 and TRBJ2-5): GPKVLQIPSHQIIDMGQMVTLNCDPVSNHLYFYWYKQILGQQMEFLVNFYNGKVMEKSKLFKDQFSVERPDGSYFTLKIQPTALEDSAVYFCASSPGGAQDTQYFGPGTRLLVL.

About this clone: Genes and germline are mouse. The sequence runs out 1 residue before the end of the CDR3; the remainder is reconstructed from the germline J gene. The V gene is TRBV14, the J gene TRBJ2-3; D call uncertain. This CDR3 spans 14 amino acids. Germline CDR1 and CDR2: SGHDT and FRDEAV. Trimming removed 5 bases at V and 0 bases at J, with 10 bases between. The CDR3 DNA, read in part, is TGTGCCAGCAGACTGACCGGGAGTGCAGAAACGCTGTAT. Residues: CASRLTGSAETLY. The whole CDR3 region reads CASRLTGSAETLYF. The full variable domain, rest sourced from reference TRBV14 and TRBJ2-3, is EAGVTQSPRYAVLQEGQAVSFWCDPISGHDTLYWYQQPRDQGPQLLVYFRDEAVIDNSQLPSDRFSAVRPKGTNSTLKIQSAKQGDTATYLCASRLTGSAETLYFGSGTRLTVL.

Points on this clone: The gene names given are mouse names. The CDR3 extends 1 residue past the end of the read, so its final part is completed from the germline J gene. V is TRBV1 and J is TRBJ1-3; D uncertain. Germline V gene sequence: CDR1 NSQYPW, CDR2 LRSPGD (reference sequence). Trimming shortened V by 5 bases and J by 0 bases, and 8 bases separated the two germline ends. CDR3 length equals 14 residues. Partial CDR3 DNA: TGCACCTGCAGTTTACAGAATTCTGGAAATACGCTCTAT. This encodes CTCSLQNSGNTLY. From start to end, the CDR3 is CTCSLQNSGNTLYF. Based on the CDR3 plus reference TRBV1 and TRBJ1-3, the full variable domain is VTLLEQNPRWRLVPRGQAVNLRCILKNSQYPWMSWYQQDLQKQLQWLFTLRSPGDKEVKSLPGADYLATRVTDTELRLQVANMSQGRTLYCTCSLQNSGNTLYFGEGSRLIVV.

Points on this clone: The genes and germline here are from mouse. CDR3 in amino acids: CASGGTISNERLFF. CDR3 bases read: TGTGCCAGCGGCGGGACAATTTCCAACGAAAGATTATTT. The chain couples TRBV13-2 to TRBJ1-4, with a possible D match to TRBD1 (6 bases). The read finishes 1 residue shy of the CDR3 end, and the germline J gene is used to complete it. CDR1 is NNHNN and CDR2 is SYGAGS in the germline V gene (reference sequence). The CDR3 runs 14 residues. Deletions cut 5 bases from V and 0 bases from J, with 8 bases between.

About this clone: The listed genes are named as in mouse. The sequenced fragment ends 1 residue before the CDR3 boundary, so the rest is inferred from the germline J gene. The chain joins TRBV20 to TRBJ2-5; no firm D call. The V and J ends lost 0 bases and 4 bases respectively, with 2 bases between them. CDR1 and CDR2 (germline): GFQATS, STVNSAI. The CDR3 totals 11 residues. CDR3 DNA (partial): TGTGGTGCTAGGGACAAAGACACCCAGTAC. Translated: CGARDKDTQY. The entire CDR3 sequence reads CGARDKDTQYF.

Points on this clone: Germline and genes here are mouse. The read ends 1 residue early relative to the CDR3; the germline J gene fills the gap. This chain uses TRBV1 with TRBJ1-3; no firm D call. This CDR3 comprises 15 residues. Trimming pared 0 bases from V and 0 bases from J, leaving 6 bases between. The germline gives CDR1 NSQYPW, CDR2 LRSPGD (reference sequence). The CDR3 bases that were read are TGCACCTGCAGTGCAGATCCCAATTCTGGAAATACGCTCTAT. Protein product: CTCSADPNSGNTLY. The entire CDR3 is CTCSADPNSGNTLYF. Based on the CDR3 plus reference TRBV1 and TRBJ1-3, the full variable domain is VTLLEQNPRWRLVPRGQAVNLRCILKNSQYPWMSWYQQDLQKQLQWLFTLRSPGDKEVKSLPGADYLATRVTDTELRLQVANMSQGRTLYCTCSADPNSGNTLYFGEGSRLIVV.

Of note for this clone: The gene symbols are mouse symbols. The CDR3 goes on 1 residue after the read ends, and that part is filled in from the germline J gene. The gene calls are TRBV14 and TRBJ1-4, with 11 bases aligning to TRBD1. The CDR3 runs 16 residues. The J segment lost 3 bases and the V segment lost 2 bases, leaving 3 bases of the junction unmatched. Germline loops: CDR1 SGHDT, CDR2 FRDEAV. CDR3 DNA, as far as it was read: TGTGCCAGCAGTTTTGGGGACAGGGGGACCAACGAAAGATTATTT. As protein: CASSFGDRGTNERLF. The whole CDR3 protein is CASSFGDRGTNERLFF.

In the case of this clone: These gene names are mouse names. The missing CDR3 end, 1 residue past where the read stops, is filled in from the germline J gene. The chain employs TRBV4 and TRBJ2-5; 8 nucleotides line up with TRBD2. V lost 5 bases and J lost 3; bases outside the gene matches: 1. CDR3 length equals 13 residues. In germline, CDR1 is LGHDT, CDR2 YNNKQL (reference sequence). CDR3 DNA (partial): TGTGCCAGCAGCACTGGGGGACAAGACACCCAGTAC. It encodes CASSTGGQDTQY. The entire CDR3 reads CASSTGGQDTQYF. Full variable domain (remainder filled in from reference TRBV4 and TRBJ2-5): ETAVFQTPNYHVTQVGNEVSFNCKQTLGHDTMYWYKQDSKKLLKIMFSYNNKQLIVNETVPRRFSPQSSDKAHLNLRIKSVEPEDSAVYLCASSTGGQDTQYFGPGTRLLVL.

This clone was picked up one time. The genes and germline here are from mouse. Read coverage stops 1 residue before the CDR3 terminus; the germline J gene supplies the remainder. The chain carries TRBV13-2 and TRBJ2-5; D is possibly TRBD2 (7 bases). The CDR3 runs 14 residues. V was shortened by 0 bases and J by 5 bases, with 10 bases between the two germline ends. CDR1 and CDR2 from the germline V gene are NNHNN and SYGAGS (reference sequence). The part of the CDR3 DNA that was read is TGTGCCAGCGGTGATGAGGGGGGCGCAGACACCCAGTAC. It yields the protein CASGDEGGADTQY. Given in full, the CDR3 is CASGDEGGADTQYF.